These 5 T cell receptor beta chains were sequenced from one sample in a study of graft-versus-host responses after intestinal transplantation. These receptors have no identified antigens. Profiling relied on immunoSEQ multiplex PCR, and the TCRdb table lists in-frame clones only, not all of them. The sample comprises around 100,000 clones, over 85% of which are singletons, and approximately 1.2% rests with the top ten. This specimen was unstimulated CD8+ T cells sorted from spleen or lymph node cells, taken before intestinal transplant. Receptors were obtained from a human donor who received an intestinal transplant.

The chain combines TRBV2 with TRBJ1-1, with TRBD1 identical over 9 bases. The germline V gene encodes CDR1 SNHLY and CDR2 FYNNEI. The V segment lost 3 bases and the J segment 0 bases; nucleotides outside the gene matches: 8. CDR3 length equals 17 residues. The CDR3 DNA is TGTGCCAGCAGTGAGTCAATGGGACAGGGAGTGAACACTGAAGCTTTCTTT. It specifies CASSESMGQGVNTEAFF.

The V and J genes are TRBV27 and TRBJ1-1; D is uncertain. The V gene lost 8 bases and the J gene lost 3 bases, with 7 bases spanning the gap. Germline CDR1 MNHEY, CDR2 SMNVEV (reference sequence). The CDR3 is 11 residues long. In DNA, the CDR3 is TGTGCCAGCGGGCCCTACACTGAAGCTTTCTTT. Its protein is CASGPYTEAFF.

V is TRBV6-1 and J is TRBJ2-1, with 7 bases fitting TRBD2. The CDR3 length is 15 residues. The V gene end was trimmed by 7 bases and the J gene end by 1 base; junction bases not matched to a gene: 7. From germline, CDR1 is MNHNS and CDR2 SASEGT. The DNA for the CDR3 is TGTGCCAGCAAGAGGAGGGAGGGATCCTACAATGAGCAGTTCTTC. Translation gives CASKRREGSYNEQFF.

V and J are TRBV30 and TRBJ1-2; D might be TRBD1 (5 bases). The V and J ends lost 5 bases and 8 bases respectively, with 21 bases between them. This CDR3 is built from 14 residues. Germline assignment: CDR1 GTSNPN and CDR2 SVGIG (reference sequence). DNA for the CDR3: TGTGCCTGGGTTGGGACTGAATCAATGGGGGGCTACACCTTC. It specifies CAWVGTESMGGYTF.

The chain recombines TRBV30 with TRBJ2-1; TRBD2 might be the D (7 bases). CDR1 GTSNPN and CDR2 SVGIG come from the germline V gene (reference sequence). The CDR3 runs to 13 residues. Trimming removed 8 bases at V and 2 bases at J, with 13 bases between. CDR3 DNA: TGTGCCATACGGGGGGCTGCCTACAATGAGCAGTTCTTC. As protein: CAIRGAAYNEQFF.